This TCR beta chain emerged from a study of blood T cell repertoires in COVID-19. As for the study in general: Acute and convalescent COVID-19 samples came from the United States, Italy and Spain. PBMCs, B-cell-depleted T cells, or T cells were the source of the cDNA or gDNA that made up the material.

Per the original methods: Estimated nucleated cell counts came from reference gene primer amplification. Clones were sequenced by immunoSEQ multiplex PCR, and TCRdb holds only the in-frame ones, with some missing. D and trimming come from the DNA, and the V and J calls and clone size come from that table. Among about 44,000 clones listed, about 88% were seen once. The sequenced material came from peripheral blood. The clonotype was recovered from a human donor in a cohort sampled during active COVID-19.

For the CDR3, the DNA is TGCGCCAGCAGCCAACGCCAATTCCTAGCGGGGGGGTACCAAGAGACCCAGTACTTC. As protein: CASSQRQFLAGGYQETQYF. V is TRBV4-3 and J is TRBJ2-5, with TRBD2 identical over 12 bases. Per the germline V gene, CDR1 is LGHNA and CDR2 is YSLEER. The CDR3 covers 19 residues. The junction had 10 bases not matched to a gene; V was cut back by 2 bases and J by 0 bases.